This T cell receptor (beta chain) was sequenced in a study of blood T cell repertoires in COVID-19. Study at large: Italy, Spain and the United States were the sources of the convalescent and acute COVID-19 samples. T cells, B-cell-depleted T cells, or PBMCs supplied cDNA or gDNA.

In the authors' methods: Amplification of reference gene primers was used by the study to estimate nucleated cell counts. Profiled with immunoSEQ multiplex PCR; TCRdb holds only in-frame clones, not every one. D and trimming come from the DNA, and the V and J calls and clone size come from that table. The sample yields about 160,000 clones, about 80% seen once. This clone was recorded once. The junction had 2 bases not matched to a gene; V was cut back by 4 bases and J by 3 bases. The germline CDR1 and CDR2 sequences are LNHDA and SQIVND (reference sequence). The CDR3 is 15 amino acids. The chain uses TRBV19 and TRBJ2-2; 10 bases align to TRBD2. This clonotype was sampled from a woman of 80 years or more with acute or convalescent COVID-19. The sequenced material came from peripheral blood. The CDR3 coding sequence is TGTGCCAGTAGTACTCTAGCGGGAGACACCGGGGAGCTGTTTTTT. Translating it yields CASSTLAGDTGELFF. Full variable domain (missing parts from reference TRBV19 and TRBJ2-2): DGGITQSPKYLFRKEGQNVTLSCEQNLNHDAMYWYRQDPGQGLRLIYYSQIVNDFQKGDIAEGYSVSREKKESFPLTVTSAQKNPTAFYLCASSTLAGDTGELFFGEGSRLTVL.